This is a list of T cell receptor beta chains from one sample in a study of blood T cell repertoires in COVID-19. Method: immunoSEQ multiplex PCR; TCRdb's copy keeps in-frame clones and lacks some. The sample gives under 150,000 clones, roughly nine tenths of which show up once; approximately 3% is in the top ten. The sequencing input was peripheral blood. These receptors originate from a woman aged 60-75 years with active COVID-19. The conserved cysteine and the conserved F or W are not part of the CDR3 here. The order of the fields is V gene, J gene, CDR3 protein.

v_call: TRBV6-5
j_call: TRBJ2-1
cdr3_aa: ASSYRGQPYNEQF

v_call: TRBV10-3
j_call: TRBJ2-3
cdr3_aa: AISDAPPGTSGEGVTDTQY

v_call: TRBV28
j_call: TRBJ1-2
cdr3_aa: ASSPNPGTGGFGYT

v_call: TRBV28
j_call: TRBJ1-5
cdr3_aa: ASGGRRARSQPQH

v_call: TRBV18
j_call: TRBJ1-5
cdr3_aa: ASRQDVNQPQH

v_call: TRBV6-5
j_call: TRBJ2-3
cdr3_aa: ASGRGGSADTQY

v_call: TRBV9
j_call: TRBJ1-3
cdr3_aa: ASSETGSGNTIY

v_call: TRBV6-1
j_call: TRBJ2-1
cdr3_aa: ASSESRGYNEQF

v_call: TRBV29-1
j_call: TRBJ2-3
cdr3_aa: SVEDRSTNSQY

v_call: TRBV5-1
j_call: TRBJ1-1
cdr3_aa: ASSGGTGITEAF

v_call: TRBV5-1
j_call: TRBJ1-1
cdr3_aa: ASSLKGAGEAF

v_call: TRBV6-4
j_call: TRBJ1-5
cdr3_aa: ASSATGGNQPQH

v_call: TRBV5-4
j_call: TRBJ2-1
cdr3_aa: ASRAGTSGRAGEQF

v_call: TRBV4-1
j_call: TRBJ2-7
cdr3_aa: ASSQESAFAGGRDDEQY

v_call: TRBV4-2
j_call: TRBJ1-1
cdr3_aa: ASSHLLTRQSNTEAF

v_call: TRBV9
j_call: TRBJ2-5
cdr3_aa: ASSGMVAGGGETQY